The 16 T cell receptor beta chains in this list originate from one sample, sequenced in a study of CD8+ T cells in alopecia areata. Sequencing templates came from extracted RNA that was reverse transcribed into cDNA. The assay was immunoSEQ multiplex PCR, and TCRdb's table has in-frame clones only and misses some. The table records about 210,000 clones, under 70% of them present only once. Treatment reported: oral pan-JAK inhibitor, 5-10 mg twice daily. Sequencing was performed on CD4+ T cells sorted from blood, taken at week 4, from a patient treated with tofacitinib. Receptors were obtained from a human donor with alopecia areata.

This sequence joins TRBV2 and TRBJ1-6; 11 nucleotides align to TRBD1. The germline V gene has CDR1 SNHLY and CDR2 FYNNEI. The CDR3 runs 15 residues. The trim removed 8 bases at V and 9 bases at J, leaving 9 bases unmatched. This chain's CDR3 is CASRRGTGGGSPLHF. CDR3 in DNA: TGTGCCAGCCGTCGTGGGACAGGGGGAGGTTCACCCCTCCACTTT. The variable domain in full, with the rest retrieved from reference TRBV2 and TRBJ1-6, is EPEVTQTPSHQVTQMGQEVILRCVPISNHLYFYWYRQILGQKVEFLVSFYNNEISEKSEIFDDQFSVERPDGSNFTLKIRSTKLEDSAMYFCASRRGTGGGSPLHFGNGTRLTVT.

This clone was observed a handful of times. The gene calls are TRBV29-1 and TRBJ2-6; 9 nucleotides agree with TRBD1. CDR1 SQVTM and CDR2 ANQGSEA come from the germline V gene. The ends lost 5 bases at V and 0 bases at J; junction bases unmatched: 2. This CDR3 spans 15 amino acids. The CDR3 region is CSVLQGASGANVLTF. In DNA form, the CDR3 reads TGCAGCGTTTTACAGGGGGCCTCTGGGGCCAACGTCCTGACTTTC.

This chain uses TRBV2 with TRBJ2-5; D uncertain. Germline CDR1 and CDR2: SNHLY and FYNNEI. V was clipped by 4 bases and J by 5 bases, with 11 bases between them. The CDR3 has 13 amino acids. In DNA form, the CDR3 reads TGTGCCAGCAGTGCCGGTTCCAAGGAGACCCAGTACTTC. It codes for CASSAGSKETQYF.

The chain joins TRBV6-1 to TRBJ1-2, with D uncertain. The CDR3 covers 13 residues. Germline values: CDR1 MNHNS, CDR2 SASEGT. Trimming cost V 0 bases and J 3 bases, with 5 bases left between them. CDR3 DNA sequence: TGTGCCAGCAGTGAAGCGGGAGACTATGGCTACACCTTC. Translating it yields CASSEAGDYGYTF.

This chain uses TRBV2 with TRBJ1-2; D gene unclear. The CDR3 is made up of 10 amino acids. Germline-derived CDR1 and CDR2 are SNHLY and FYNNEI. The V and J ends lost 6 bases and 8 bases respectively, with 7 bases between them. CDR3 in DNA: TGTGCCAGCAGCGCCGGCGGCTACACCTTC. Amino acid sequence: CASSAGGYTF.

The chain combines TRBV5-1 with TRBJ1-5; tentatively, D is TRBD1 (5 bases). V gave up 4 bases and J gave up 3 bases, with 11 bases separating them. The CDR3 length is 14 residues. CDR1 SGHRS and CDR2 YFSETQ come from the germline V gene. The CDR3 DNA follows: TGCGCCAGCAGCCGGGACGGACTCAATCAGCCCCAGCATTTT. This encodes CASSRDGLNQPQHF.

Only one count was recorded for this clone. CDR3: CSATDTYEQYF. The CDR3 DNA follows: TGCAGTGCCACAGACACCTACGAGCAGTACTTC. The chain uses TRBV20-1 and TRBJ2-7; D not certain. The V end lost 6 bases, the J end lost 2 bases, and 8 bases lay between the germline ends. Germline V CDR1 and CDR2: DFQATT, SNEGSKA (reference sequence). This CDR3 has 11 residues.

The CDR3: CASSRDREAKAFF. Here the CDR3 DNA reads TGTGCCAGCAGCCGGGACAGGGAAGCTAAAGCTTTCTTT. The V call is TRBV6-6, the J call TRBJ1-1, with 9 bases identical to TRBD1. The germline V gene has CDR1 MNHNY and CDR2 SVGAGI (reference sequence). The length of the CDR3 is 13 residues. Trimming removed 6 bases from V and 9 bases from J; junction bases left unmatched: 8.

This clone was seen only a few times. The genes are TRBV10-3 and TRBJ2-7; 7 positions match TRBD2. The CDR3 has 12 amino acids. Germline-derived CDR1 and CDR2 are ENHRY and SYGVKD. With V trimmed by 10 bases and J by 1 base, 4 bases remained unmatched. The DNA for the CDR3 is TGTGCCAGCGGGGGTCAATCCTACGAGCAGTACTTC. It translates to CASGGQSYEQYF.

This clone was counted a single time. This chain uses TRBV4-1 with TRBJ1-2; no reliable D call. V dropped 1 base and J dropped 5 bases, with 14 bases sitting between them. The CDR3 is 15 residues long. Germline V gene lookup returns CDR1 MGHRA and CDR2 YSYEKL. In DNA form, the CDR3 reads TGCGCCAGCAGCCAAGGGACCGCCCAAAGATATGGCTACACCTTC. This codes for CASSQGTAQRYGYTF.

In its sample, this clone was seen a few times. The chain employs TRBV18 and TRBJ1-1; TRBD1 might be the D (5 bases). The germline V gene has CDR1 KGHSH and CDR2 LQKENI. The CDR3 contains 14 residues. Trimming took off 5 bases at V and 1 base at J, with 11 bases between the two ends. The CDR3 DNA sequence: TGTGCCAGCTCATTCTCAGGGTCGAACACTGAAGCTTTCTTT. As protein: CASSFSGSNTEAFF.

This clone was seen a handful of times. The rearrangement joins TRBV30 to TRBJ1-5; the D gene is possibly TRBD1 (6 bases). V was shortened by 1 base and J by 4 bases, with 11 bases between the two germline ends. The CDR3 extends over 14 amino acids. The germline V gene encodes CDR1 GTSNPN and CDR2 SVGIG (reference sequence). The CDR3 region is CAWSAGQKNQPQHF. For the CDR3, the DNA is TGTGCCTGGAGTGCCGGACAGAAGAATCAGCCCCAGCATTTT.

The chain couples TRBV4-3 to TRBJ1-2; D is possibly TRBD1 (5 bases). Germline V gives CDR1 LGHNA, CDR2 YSLEER. CDR3 length: 13 residues. V lost 4 bases to trimming and J lost 7 bases, with 13 bases between them. The CDR3 DNA is TGCGCCAGCAGCCCCTGGGGCTTGGGTGGCTACACCTTC. It specifies CASSPWGLGGYTF.

The chain joins TRBV2 to TRBJ1-1; no firm D call. Deletions cut 3 bases from V and 4 bases from J, with 15 bases between. Looked up from germline, CDR1 is SNHLY and CDR2 is FYNNEI. The CDR3 is 15 amino acids. The CDR3 here is CASSDRTREATEAFF. Written as DNA, the CDR3 is TGTGCCAGCAGTGACAGGACCCGGGAGGCCACTGAAGCTTTCTTT.

By share, this clone ranks as medium-sized. The V call is TRBV7-2, the J call TRBJ2-2, with TRBD1 identical over 7 bases. The V gene's germline CDR1 is SGHTA and CDR2 FQGNSA. The trim removed 4 bases at V and 6 bases at J, leaving 2 bases unmatched. The CDR3 runs to 13 residues. CDR3 in amino acids: CASSSTGSGELFF. The CDR3 coding sequence is TGTGCCAGCAGCTCGACAGGGTCCGGGGAGCTGTTTTTT.

The chain couples TRBV30 to TRBJ2-3, with D unresolved. Germline values: CDR1 GTSNPN, CDR2 SVGIG (reference sequence). Deletions cut 2 bases from V and 0 bases from J, with 6 bases between. This CDR3 contains 13 residues. The chain's CDR3 is CAWSRGSTDTQYF. In DNA, the CDR3 is TGTGCCTGGAGTAGAGGTAGCACAGATACGCAGTATTTT.